Presented here are 3 T cell receptor beta chains from one specimen sequenced in a study of Tregs in tolerant kidney transplant recipients. Recipients received nonmyeloablative bone marrow transplants from related graft donors, with transient mixed chimerism. TCRdb keeps only in-frame clones here, not all; method: immunoSEQ multiplex PCR. There are 95,000 or so clones in the sample; approximately 94% occur only once, and roughly 1.7% lies in the top ten. Specimen: CD4+ T cells from blood (PBMCs), collected 12 months after the transplant. The source of these receptors is a human patient who received a combined kidney and bone marrow transplant. Some T cells here may be from the graft donor.

This sequence joins TRBV2 and TRBJ1-5; 7 nucleotides agree with TRBD1. The CDR3 contains 13 residues. V lost 6 bases and J lost 7; bases outside the gene matches: 6. CDR1 and CDR2 from the germline V gene are SNHLY and FYNNEI. CDR3 sequence: CASRAQGTQPQHF. CDR3 nucleotide sequence: TGTGCCAGCAGGGCACAGGGGACCCAGCCCCAGCATTTT.

The J gene is TRBJ2-5, the V gene TRBV7-3; D call uncertain. The V gene's germline CDR1 is SGHTA and CDR2 FQGTGA. The length of the CDR3 is 13 residues. V was pared by 1 base and J by 2 bases, with 5 bases between. The CDR3 region is CASSLSGQETQYF. As DNA, the CDR3 is TGTGCCAGCAGCTTAAGCGGACAAGAGACCCAGTACTTC. The full variable domain, rest sourced from reference TRBV7-3 and TRBJ2-5, is GAGVSQTPSNKVTEKGKYVELRCDPISGHTALYWYRQSLGQGPEFLIYFQGTGAADDSGLPNDRFFAVRPEGSVSTLKIQRTERGDSAVYLCASSLSGQETQYFGPGTRLLVL.

As concerns this clone: The sample carries other DNA sequences with the same CDR3. The rearrangement joins TRBV5-6 to TRBJ1-6, with D perhaps TRBD1 (5 bases). Trimming took off 0 bases at V and 1 base at J, with 11 bases between the two ends. CDR3 length equals 17 residues. Germline V gene lookup returns CDR1 SGHDT and CDR2 YYEEEE. DNA of the CDR3: TGTGCCAGCAGCTTGGGTCCGGGGGAATCCTATAATTCACCCCTCCACTTT. This gives the protein CASSLGPGESYNSPLHF.